The clone carrying this T cell receptor (beta chain) came up a few times. Its antigen is undetermined. This sample is drawn from a study of T cell repertoires in cytomegalovirus infection. On the study more broadly: Selection of CMV epitopes for the study included recently identified HLA-C-restricted and well-studied HLA-B-restricted ones. Public TCR beta signatures marked donors with CMV infection and the matching HLA.

General study findings and limits: Summed public TCR beta family frequency identified CMV carriers bearing the relevant HLA. Ex vivo, HLA-C-restricted CMV-specific TCR beta clonotypes prevailed over the rest of the response.

TCRdb reprocessed the reads with MiXCR, giving one entry per CDR3 protein. The profile covers 650,000 to 850,000 distinct CDR3 sequences, with 25% to 30% appearing a single time and about 12% taken by the ten largest. The V end was cut by 9 bases, the J end by 0 bases, with 15 bases between. There are 15 residues in the CDR3. Per the germline V gene, CDR1 is LNHDA and CDR2 is SQIVND (reference sequence). This sequence originates from a human donor in good health (CMV status not recorded). Some clones in this sample may be carry-over from other donors' samples. The chain links TRBV19 to TRBJ2-1, with a weak D call TRBD1 (6 bases). The sequencing here drew on cultured CD8+ T cells from PBMCs, taken from culture after CMV antigen stimulation. Here the CDR3 DNA reads TGTGCCAGCATGCGCCTCAGGGGCTCCTACAATGAGCAGTTCTTC. Protein product: CASMRLRGSYNEQFF.